This T cell receptor beta chain was sequenced for a study of blood T cell repertoires in COVID-19. Study summary: In each case, the material was cDNA or gDNA derived from T cells, B-cell-depleted T cells, or PBMCs.

Cohort assignment relied on participant-reported clinical history. Cohort 3 recovered donors had two negative PCRs, clearance, or symptom resolution. The CDR3 totals 17 residues. The germline CDR1 and CDR2 sequences are SGDLS and YYNGEE. The V gene end was trimmed by 4 bases and the J gene end by 6 bases; junction bases not matched to a gene: 13. Original handling: Reference gene primer amplification yielded estimated nucleated cell counts. The data were produced by immunoSEQ multiplex PCR, yet TCRdb's version contains in-frame clones alone and is incomplete. That table supplies the V and J calls and clone size; D and trimming were determined from the DNA. This table holds more than 300,000 clones, around 83% found once.

The chain combines TRBV9 with TRBJ2-7, with 13 bases aligning to TRBD2. This TCR came from a woman between 45 and 60 years old who had recovered from COVID-19. The sample comprised PBMCs or T cells enriched from blood (not recorded which). Here the CDR3 reads CASSTQPWTSGSAEQYF. CDR3 nucleotide sequence: TGTGCCAGCAGCACACAACCGTGGACTAGCGGGAGTGCCGAGCAGTACTTC.